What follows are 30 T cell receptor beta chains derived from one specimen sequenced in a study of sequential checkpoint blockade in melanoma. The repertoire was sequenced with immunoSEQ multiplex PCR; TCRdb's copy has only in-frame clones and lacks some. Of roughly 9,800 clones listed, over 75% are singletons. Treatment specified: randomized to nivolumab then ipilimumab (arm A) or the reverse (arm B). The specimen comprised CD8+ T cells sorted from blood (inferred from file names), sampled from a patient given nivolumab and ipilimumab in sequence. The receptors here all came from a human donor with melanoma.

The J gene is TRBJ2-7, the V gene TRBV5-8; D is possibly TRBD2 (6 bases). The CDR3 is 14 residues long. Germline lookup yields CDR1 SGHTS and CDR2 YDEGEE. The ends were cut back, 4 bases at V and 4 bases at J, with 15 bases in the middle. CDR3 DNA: TGTGCCAGCAGCCTCTCCGGGAGTTATTACGAGCAGTACTTC. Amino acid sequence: CASSLSGSYYEQYF. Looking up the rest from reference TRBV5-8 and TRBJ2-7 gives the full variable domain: EAGVTQSPTHLIKTRGQQATLRCSPISGHTSVYWYQQALGLGLQFLLWYDEGEERNRGNFPPRFSGRQFPNYSSELNVNALELEDSALYLCASSLSGSYYEQYFGPGTRLTVT.

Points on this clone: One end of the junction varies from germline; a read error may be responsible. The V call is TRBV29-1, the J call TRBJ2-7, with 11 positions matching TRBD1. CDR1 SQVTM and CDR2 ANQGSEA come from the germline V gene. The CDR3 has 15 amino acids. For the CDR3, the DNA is TGCAGCGTTCTGACCCGGACAGGGGGCTCCCACGAGCAGTACTTC. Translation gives CSVLTRTGGSHEQYF.

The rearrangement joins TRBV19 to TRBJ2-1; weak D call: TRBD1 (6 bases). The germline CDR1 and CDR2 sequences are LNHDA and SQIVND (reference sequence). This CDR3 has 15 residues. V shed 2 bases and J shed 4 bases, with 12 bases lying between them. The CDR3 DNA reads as TGTGCCAGTAGTATATCGTCCGGACAGTACAATGAGCAGTTCTTC. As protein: CASSISSGQYNEQFF. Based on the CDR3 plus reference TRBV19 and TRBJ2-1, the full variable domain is DGGITQSPKYLFRKEGQNVTLSCEQNLNHDAMYWYRQDPGQGLRLIYYSQIVNDFQKGDIAEGYSVSREKKESFPLTVTSAQKNPTAFYLCASSISSGQYNEQFFGPGTRLTVL.

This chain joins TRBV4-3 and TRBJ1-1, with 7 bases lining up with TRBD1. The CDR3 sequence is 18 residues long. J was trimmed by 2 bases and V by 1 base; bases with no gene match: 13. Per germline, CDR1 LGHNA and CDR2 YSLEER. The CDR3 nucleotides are TGCGCCAGCAGCCAAGTGTGGTCCATGACAGGGCCCAACACTGAAGCTTTCTTT. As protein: CASSQVWSMTGPNTEAFF.

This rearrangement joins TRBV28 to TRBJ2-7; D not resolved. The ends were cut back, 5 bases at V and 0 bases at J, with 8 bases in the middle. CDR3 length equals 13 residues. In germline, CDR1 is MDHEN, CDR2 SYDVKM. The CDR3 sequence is CASSRRGSYEQYF. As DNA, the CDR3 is TGTGCCAGCAGTCGCAGAGGCTCCTACGAGCAGTACTTC.

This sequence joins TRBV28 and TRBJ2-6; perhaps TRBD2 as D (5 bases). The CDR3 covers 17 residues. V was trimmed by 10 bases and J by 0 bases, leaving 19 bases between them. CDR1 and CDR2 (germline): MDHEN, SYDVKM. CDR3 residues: CATRGYSSYSGANVLTF. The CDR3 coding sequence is TGTGCCACTCGAGGGTACAGTTCATACTCTGGGGCCAACGTCCTGACTTTC.

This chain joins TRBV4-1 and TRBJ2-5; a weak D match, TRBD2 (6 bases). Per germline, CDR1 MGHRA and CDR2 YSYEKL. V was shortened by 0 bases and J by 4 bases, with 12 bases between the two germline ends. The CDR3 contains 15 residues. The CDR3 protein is CASSQEGLARETQYF. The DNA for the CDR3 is TGCGCCAGCAGCCAAGAAGGGCTAGCGAGAGAGACCCAGTACTTC.

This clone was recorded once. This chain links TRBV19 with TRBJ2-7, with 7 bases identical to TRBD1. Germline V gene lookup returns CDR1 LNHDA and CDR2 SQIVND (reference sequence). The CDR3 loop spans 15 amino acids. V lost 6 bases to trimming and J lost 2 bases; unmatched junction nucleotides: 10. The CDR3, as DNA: TGTGCCAGTAGGAAAGGGACAGCTTCGACCTACGAGCAGTACTTC. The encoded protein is CASRKGTASTYEQYF.

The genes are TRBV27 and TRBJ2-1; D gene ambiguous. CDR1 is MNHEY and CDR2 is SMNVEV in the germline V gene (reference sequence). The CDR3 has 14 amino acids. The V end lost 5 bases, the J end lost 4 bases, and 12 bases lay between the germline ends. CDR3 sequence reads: CASSQPGPYNEQFF. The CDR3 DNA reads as TGTGCCAGCAGTCAACCGGGTCCTTACAATGAGCAGTTCTTC.

CDR3 loop: CASSSRKDESRGYEQYF. The CDR3 DNA reads TGTGCCAGTAGTAGTCGGAAGGATGAGTCTAGGGGCTACGAGCAGTACTTC. This chain joins TRBV19 and TRBJ2-7; tentatively, D is TRBD1 (5 bases). V gave up 4 bases and J gave up 3 bases, with 22 bases separating them. CDR1 and CDR2 (germline): LNHDA, SQIVND (reference sequence). This CDR3 is 17 amino acids long.

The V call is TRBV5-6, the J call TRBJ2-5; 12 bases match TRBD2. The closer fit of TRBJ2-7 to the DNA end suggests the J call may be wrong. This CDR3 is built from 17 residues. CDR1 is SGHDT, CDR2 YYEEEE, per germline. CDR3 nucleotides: TGTGCCAGCAGCTTGGCCTTGGGACTAGCGGGCTCCTACGAGCAGTACTTC. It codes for CASSLALGLAGSYEQYF.

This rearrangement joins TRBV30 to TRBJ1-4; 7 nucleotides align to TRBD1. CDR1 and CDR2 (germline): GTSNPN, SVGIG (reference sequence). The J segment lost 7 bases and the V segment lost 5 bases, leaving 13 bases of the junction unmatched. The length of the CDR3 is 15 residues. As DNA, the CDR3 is TGTGCCTGGGAGGACCTGACAGGGATGGTTGAAAAACTGTTTTTT. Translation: CAWEDLTGMVEKLFF. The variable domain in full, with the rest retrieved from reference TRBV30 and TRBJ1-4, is SQTIHQWPATLVQPVGSPLSLECTVEGTSNPNLYWYRQAAGRGLQLLFYSVGIGQISSEVPQNLSASRPQDRQFILSSKKLLLSDSGFYLCAWEDLTGMVEKLFFGSGTQLSVL.

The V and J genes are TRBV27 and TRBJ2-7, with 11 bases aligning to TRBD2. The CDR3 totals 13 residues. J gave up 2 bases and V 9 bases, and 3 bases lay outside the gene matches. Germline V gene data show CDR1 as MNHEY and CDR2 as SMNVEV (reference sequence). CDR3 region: CASSGGGAYEQYF. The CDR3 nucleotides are TGTGCCAGTAGCGGGGGGGGAGCCTACGAGCAGTACTTC.

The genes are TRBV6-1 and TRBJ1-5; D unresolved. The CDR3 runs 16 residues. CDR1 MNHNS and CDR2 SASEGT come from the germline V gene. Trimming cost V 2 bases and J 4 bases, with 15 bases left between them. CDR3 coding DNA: TGTGCCAGCAGTGAAATAGGAGGGAACGGGAATCAGCCCCAGCATTTT. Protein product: CASSEIGGNGNQPQHF.

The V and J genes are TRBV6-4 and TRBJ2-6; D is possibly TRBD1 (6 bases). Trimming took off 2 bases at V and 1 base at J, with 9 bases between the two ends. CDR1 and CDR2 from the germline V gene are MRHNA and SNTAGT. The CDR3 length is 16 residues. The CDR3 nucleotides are TGTGCCAGCAGTGACCATGGACAGTCTGGGGCCAACGTCCTGACTTTC. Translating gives CASSDHGQSGANVLTF.

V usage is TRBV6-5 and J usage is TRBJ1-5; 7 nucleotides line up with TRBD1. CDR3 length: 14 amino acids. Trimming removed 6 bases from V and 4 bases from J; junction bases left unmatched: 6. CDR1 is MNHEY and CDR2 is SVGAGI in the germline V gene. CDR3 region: CASSRGQRNQPQHF. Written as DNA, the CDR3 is TGTGCCAGCAGCCGGGGACAGCGGAATCAGCCCCAGCATTTT.

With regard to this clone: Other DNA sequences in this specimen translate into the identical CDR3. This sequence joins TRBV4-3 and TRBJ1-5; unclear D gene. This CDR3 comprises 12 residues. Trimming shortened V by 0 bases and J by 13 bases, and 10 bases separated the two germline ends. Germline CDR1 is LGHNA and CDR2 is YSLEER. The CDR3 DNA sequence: TGCGCCAGCAGCCAAGAGGCTGGCCCGCAGCATTTT. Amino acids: CASSQEAGPQHF.

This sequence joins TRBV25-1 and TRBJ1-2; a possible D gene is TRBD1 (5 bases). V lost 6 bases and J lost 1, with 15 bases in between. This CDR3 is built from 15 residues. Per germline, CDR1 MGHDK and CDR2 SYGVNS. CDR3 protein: CASSGRTRSNYGYTF. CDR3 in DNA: TGTGCCAGCAGCGGAAGGACAAGGAGTAACTATGGCTACACCTTC.

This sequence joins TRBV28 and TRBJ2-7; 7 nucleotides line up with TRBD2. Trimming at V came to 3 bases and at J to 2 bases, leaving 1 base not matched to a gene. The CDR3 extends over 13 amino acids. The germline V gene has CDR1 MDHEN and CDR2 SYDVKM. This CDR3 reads CASSFAGAYEQYF. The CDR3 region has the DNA TGTGCCAGCAGTTTTGCGGGGGCCTACGAGCAGTACTTC.

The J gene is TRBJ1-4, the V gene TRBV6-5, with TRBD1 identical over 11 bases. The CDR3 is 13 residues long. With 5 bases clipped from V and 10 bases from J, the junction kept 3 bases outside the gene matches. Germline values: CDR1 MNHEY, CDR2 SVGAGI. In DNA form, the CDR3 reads TGTGCCAGCAGTGGGACAGGGGGAGGAAAACTGTTTTTT. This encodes CASSGTGGGKLFF.

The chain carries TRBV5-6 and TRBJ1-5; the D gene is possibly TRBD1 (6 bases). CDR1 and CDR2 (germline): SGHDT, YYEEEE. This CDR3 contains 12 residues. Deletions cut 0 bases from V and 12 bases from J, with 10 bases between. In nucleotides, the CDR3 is TGTGCCAGCAGCTTGGTTTCAGGGGACCAGCATTTT. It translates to CASSLVSGDQHF.

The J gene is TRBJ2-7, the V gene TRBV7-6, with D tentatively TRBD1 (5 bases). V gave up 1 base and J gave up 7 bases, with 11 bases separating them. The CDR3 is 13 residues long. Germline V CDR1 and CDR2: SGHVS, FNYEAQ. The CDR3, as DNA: TGTGCCAGCAGCTTAGGGTGGGGCAAGGAGCAGTACTTC. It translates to CASSLGWGKEQYF.

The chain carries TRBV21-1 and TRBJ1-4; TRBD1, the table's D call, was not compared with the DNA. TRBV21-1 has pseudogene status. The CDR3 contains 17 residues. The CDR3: CASSNPPRDREREKLFF. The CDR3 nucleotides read TGTGCCAGCAGCAACCCTCCCCGGGACAGGGAAAGGGAAAAACTGTTTTTT.

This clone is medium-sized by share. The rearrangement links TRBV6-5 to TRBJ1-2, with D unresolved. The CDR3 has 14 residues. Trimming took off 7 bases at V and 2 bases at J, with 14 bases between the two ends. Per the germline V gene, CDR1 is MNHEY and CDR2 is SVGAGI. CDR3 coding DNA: TGTGCCAGCACCTCTTGGCCGGGGAACTATGGCTACACCTTC. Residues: CASTSWPGNYGYTF.

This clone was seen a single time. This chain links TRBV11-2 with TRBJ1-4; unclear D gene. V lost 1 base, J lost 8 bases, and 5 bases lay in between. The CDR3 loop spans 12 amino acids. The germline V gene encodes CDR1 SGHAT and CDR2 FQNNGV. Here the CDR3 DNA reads TGTGCCAGCAGCTTAGCGGGGGAAAAACTGTTTTTT. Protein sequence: CASSLAGEKLFF. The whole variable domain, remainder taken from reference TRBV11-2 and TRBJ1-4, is EAGVAQSPRYKIIEKRQSVAFWCNPISGHATLYWYQQILGQGPKLLIQFQNNGVVDDSQLPKDRFSAERLKGVDSTLKIQPAKLEDSAVYLCASSLAGEKLFFGSGTQLSVL.

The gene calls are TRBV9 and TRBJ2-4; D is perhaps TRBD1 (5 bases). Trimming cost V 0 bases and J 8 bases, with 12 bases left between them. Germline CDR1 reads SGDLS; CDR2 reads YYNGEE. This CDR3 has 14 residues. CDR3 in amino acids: CASSVGDSRDIQYF. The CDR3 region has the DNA TGTGCCAGCAGCGTAGGAGACAGTCGGGACATTCAGTACTTC.

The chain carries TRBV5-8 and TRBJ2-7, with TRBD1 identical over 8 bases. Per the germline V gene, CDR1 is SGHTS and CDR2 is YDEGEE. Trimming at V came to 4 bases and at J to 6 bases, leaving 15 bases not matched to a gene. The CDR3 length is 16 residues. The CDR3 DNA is TGTGCCAGCAGCCAATCCTACAGGGGGACGTACGTCGAGCAGTACTTC. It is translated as CASSQSYRGTYVEQYF. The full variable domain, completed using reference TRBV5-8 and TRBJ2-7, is EAGVTQSPTHLIKTRGQQATLRCSPISGHTSVYWYQQALGLGLQFLLWYDEGEERNRGNFPPRFSGRQFPNYSSELNVNALELEDSALYLCASSQSYRGTYVEQYFGPGTRLTVT.

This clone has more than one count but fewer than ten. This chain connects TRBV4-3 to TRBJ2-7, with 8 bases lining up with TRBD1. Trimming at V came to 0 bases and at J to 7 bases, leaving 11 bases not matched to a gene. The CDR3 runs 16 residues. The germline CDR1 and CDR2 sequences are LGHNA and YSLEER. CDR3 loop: CASSQDPGTGLLEQYF. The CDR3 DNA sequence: TGCGCCAGCAGCCAAGACCCAGGGACAGGCCTACTAGAGCAGTACTTC.

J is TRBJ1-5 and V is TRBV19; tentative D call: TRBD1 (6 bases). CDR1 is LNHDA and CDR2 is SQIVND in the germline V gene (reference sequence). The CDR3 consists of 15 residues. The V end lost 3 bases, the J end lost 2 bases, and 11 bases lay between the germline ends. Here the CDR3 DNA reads TGTGCCAGTAGTATTAAGTCAGGGGGCAATCAGCCCCAGCATTTT. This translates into CASSIKSGGNQPQHF.

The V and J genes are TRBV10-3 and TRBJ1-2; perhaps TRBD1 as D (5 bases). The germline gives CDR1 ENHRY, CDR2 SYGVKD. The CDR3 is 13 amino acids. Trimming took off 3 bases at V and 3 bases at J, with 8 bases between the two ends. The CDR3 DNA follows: TGTGCCATCAGTGAAGTCAGGGACTATGGCTACACCTTC. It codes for CAISEVRDYGYTF.